These 29 T cell receptor beta chains were sequenced from one sample in a study of spatial heterogeneity in lung cancer. TCRdb reprocessed the 5' RACE reads via MiXCR and lists one record per CDR3 protein. In the table there are around 120,000 distinct CDR3 sequences, 10% to 15% of which are singletons. The sample's time point: blood at routine non-recurrence follow-up after resection. Whole RNA, which was extracted from tumor, nontumor lung tissue or frozen PBMC, was sequenced without any cell sorting. Source: PBMCs, taken at follow-up. These receptor sequences come from a male donor with early-stage non-small cell lung cancer.

CDR3: CSARGTGGNEQFF. The CDR3 region has the DNA TGCAGTGCTAGAGGGACAGGGGGTAATGAGCAGTTCTTC. The chain combines TRBV20-1 with TRBJ2-1; 10 bases are a match to TRBD1. There are 13 residues in the CDR3. Germline V gene lookup returns CDR1 DFQATT and CDR2 SNEGSKA (reference sequence). Trimming took 1 base from V and 7 from J; bases not matched to a gene: 1.

The rearrangement uses TRBV4-3 and TRBJ2-7; TRBD2 matches 8 bases. The CDR3 extends over 16 amino acids. Germline loops: CDR1 LGHNA, CDR2 YSLEER. V was pared by 0 bases and J by 2 bases, with 6 bases of the junction left unmatched. CDR3 bases: TGCGCCAGCAGCCAAGAACTAGCGGTGCTCACCTACGAGCAGTACTTC. Its translation: CASSQELAVLTYEQYF.

This clonotype has at least ten counts. The chain joins TRBV28 to TRBJ1-1; D is unclear. The V end lost 8 bases, the J end lost 5 bases, and 30 bases lay between the germline ends. The germline V gene has CDR1 MDHEN and CDR2 SYDVKM. This CDR3 is 18 amino acids long. The DNA for the CDR3 is TGTGCCAGCCCTCCTCCCCGCGGCGCGTCAGGAAGAAAGACTGAAGCTTTCTTT. This codes for CASPPPRGASGRKTEAFF. The full variable domain, its missing parts supplied by reference TRBV28 and TRBJ1-1, is DVKVTQSSRYLVKRTGEKVFLECVQDMDHENMFWYRQDPGLGLRLIYFSYDVKMKEKGDIPEGYSVSREKKERFSLILESASTNQTSMYLCASPPPRGASGRKTEAFFGQGTRLTVV.

This clonotype was found a few times. J is TRBJ2-1 and V is TRBV12-3 or TRBV12-4; D is unresolved. CDR3 length: 13 residues. V was shortened by 1 base and J by 13 bases, with 14 bases between the two germline ends. CDR3 residues: CASSLDQYLRQFF. CDR3 bases: TGTGCCAGCAGTTTAGACCAGTATTTGCGCCAGTTCTTC.

This clonotype was detected only a few times. The rearrangement links TRBV20-1 to TRBJ2-7; maybe TRBD2 (6 bases). The germline gives CDR1 DFQATT, CDR2 SNEGSKA (reference sequence). With 5 bases removed from V and 7 bases from J, the gap between germline ends came to 12 bases. The CDR3 contains 11 residues. In DNA form, the CDR3 reads TGCAGTGCTCCGATTGGGGGGGAGCAGTACTTC. Translation gives CSAPIGGEQYF.

This clonotype has a handful of counts. The genes are TRBV21-1 and TRBJ2-1; TRBD2, the table's D call, was not compared with the DNA. TRBV21-1 is listed as a pseudogene. The CDR3 is made up of 18 amino acids. The CDR3 is CASSKGILALAGDNEQFF. The CDR3 DNA reads TGTGCCAGCAGCAAAGGAATATTGGCACTAGCGGGTGACAATGAGCAGTTCTTC.

This clonotype was seen ten or more times. V and J are TRBV28 and TRBJ2-5, with 7 bases lining up with TRBD2. This CDR3 has 15 amino acids. Germline CDR1 and CDR2: MDHEN and SYDVKM. V lost 5 bases, J lost 7 bases, and 13 bases stayed unmatched. This CDR3 reads CASSPWGREGMTQYF. The CDR3 DNA follows: TGTGCCAGCAGTCCATGGGGGAGGGAGGGAATGACCCAGTACTTC.

V and J are TRBV10-1 and TRBJ2-4, with D possibly TRBD1 on 6 matching bases. With 4 bases removed from V and 5 bases from J, the gap between germline ends came to 12 bases. Looked up from germline, CDR1 is WNHNN and CDR2 is SYGVQD (reference sequence). The CDR3 extends over 14 amino acids. The DNA of the CDR3 is TGCGCCAGCAGTGCCGGACAGTCTCAAAACATTCAGTACTTC. It translates to CASSAGQSQNIQYF.

CDR3 bases: TGCGCCAGCAGCTCCGATACAGGGAGGATCGCAGATACGCAGTATTTT. Its translation: CASSSDTGRIADTQYF. The chain is built from TRBV5-1 and TRBJ2-3; D might be TRBD1 or TRBD2, each matching 6 bases. The length of the CDR3 is 16 residues. V gave up 3 bases and J gave up 4 bases, with 18 bases separating them. From germline, CDR1 is SGHRS and CDR2 YFSETQ.

This clonotype was counted a few times. The CDR3 DNA follows: TGTGCCAGCAGTGAAAACAGGGAATGGATAACTGAAGCTTTCTTT. The encoded protein is CASSENREWITEAFF. This chain uses TRBV6-1 with TRBJ1-1; a possible D gene is TRBD1 (6 bases). V was pared by 2 bases and J by 5 bases, with 15 bases between. From germline, CDR1 is MNHNS and CDR2 SASEGT. The CDR3 consists of 15 residues.

The rearrangement joins TRBV5-1 to TRBJ2-1; 7 bases are shared with TRBD1. Germline CDR1 reads SGHRS; CDR2 reads YFSETQ. Trimming removed 4 bases from V and 7 bases from J; junction bases left unmatched: 5. CDR3 length: 13 residues. The CDR3 coding sequence is TGCGCCAGCAGCACCGACAGGGTTAATGAGCAGTTCTTC. It is translated as CASSTDRVNEQFF.

This clonotype was detected a few times. The chain recombines TRBV11-2 with TRBJ1-3; D not resolved. Looked up from germline, CDR1 is SGHAT and CDR2 is FQNNGV. V was cut by 5 bases and J by 0 bases, with 11 bases left in between. CDR3 length: 15 residues. The CDR3 is CASSSYRASGNTIYF. The CDR3 region has the DNA TGTGCCAGCAGCAGTTACAGAGCCTCTGGAAACACCATATATTTT.

V and J are TRBV29-1 and TRBJ2-3, with D uncertain. The V end was cut by 6 bases, the J end by 1 base, with 20 bases between. Germline CDR1 reads SQVTM; CDR2 reads ANQGSEA. This CDR3 has 16 residues. CDR3 protein: CSVVERLTAGTDTQYF. The CDR3 nucleotides are TGCAGCGTGGTAGAGAGGTTGACGGCGGGCACAGATACGCAGTATTTT.

This clonotype was detected a few times. This chain joins TRBV13 and TRBJ2-1, with unresolved D. V lost 3 bases to trimming and J lost 0 bases, with 9 bases between them. The CDR3 runs 15 residues. From germline, CDR1 is PRHDT and CDR2 FYEKMQ (reference sequence). The CDR3 region has the DNA TGTGCCAGCAGCTTCACCGGGTCCTCCTACAATGAGCAGTTCTTC. Translated, it gives CASSFTGSSYNEQFF. Full variable domain (outside the CDR3, taken from reference TRBV13 and TRBJ2-1): AAGVIQSPRHLIKEKRETATLKCYPIPRHDTVYWYQQGPGQDPQFLISFYEKMQSDKGSIPDRFSAQQFSDYHSELNMSSLELGDSALYFCASSFTGSSYNEQFFGPGTRLTVL.

This clonotype was seen many times. One end of the junction varies from germline; a read error may be responsible. The gene calls are TRBV7-9 and TRBJ2-3, with 8 bases lining up with TRBD2. The CDR3 has 15 residues. Germline CDR1 is SEHNR and CDR2 is FQNEAQ (reference sequence). The DNA of the CDR3 is TGTGCCAGCAGCGTAGCGGGGCAAGGCACAGATACGCAGTATTTT. The encoded protein is CASSVAGQGTDTQYF.

Concerning this clonotype: Its ends do not fully match the called genes, so a read error is possible. This chain connects TRBV7-9 to TRBJ1-1, with 10 bases that match TRBD1. The germline CDR1 and CDR2 sequences are SEHNR and FQNEAQ (reference sequence). CDR3 size: 14 residues. This chain's CDR3 is CTSSRQGANTEAFF. CDR3 nucleotide sequence: TGTACCAGCAGCCGACAGGGGGCGAACACTGAAGCTTTCTTT.

In this sample, this clonotype turned up many times. The V and J genes are TRBV6-4 and TRBJ1-5; TRBD1 might be the D (5 bases). CDR1 MRHNA and CDR2 SNTAGT come from the germline V gene. The CDR3 sequence is 15 residues long. The ends were cut back, 1 base at V and 6 bases at J, with 13 bases in the middle. For the CDR3, the DNA is TGTGCCAGCAGTGACTGGGCAGGGCCGGGTCAGCCCCAGCATTTT. Translating gives CASSDWAGPGQPQHF.

This clonotype turned up a few times. The chain has TRBV10-1 and TRBJ2-1, with a weak D call TRBD1 (6 bases). The germline V and J ends were trimmed by 2 bases and 13 bases, with 12 bases remaining between them. The CDR3 covers 12 residues. Germline-derived CDR1 and CDR2 are WNHNN and SYGVQD (reference sequence). Here the CDR3 reads CASSERGRAQFF. CDR3 coding DNA: TGCGCCAGCAGTGAGAGGGGGAGAGCCCAGTTCTTC.

The table lists this clonotype with a few counts. This chain uses TRBV5-1 with TRBJ2-1, with D unresolved. The CDR3 contains 14 residues. V was shortened by 4 bases and J by 0 bases, with 8 bases between the two germline ends. In germline, CDR1 is SGHRS, CDR2 YFSETQ. The CDR3 region is CASSPTNSYNEQFF. The CDR3, as DNA: TGCGCCAGCAGCCCCACAAACTCCTACAATGAGCAGTTCTTC.

This clonotype was detected only a few times. The rearrangement uses TRBV6-1 and TRBJ2-1, with D maybe TRBD2 (6 bases). This CDR3 is built from 13 residues. Trimming removed 3 bases at V and 9 bases at J, with 12 bases between. CDR1 MNHNS and CDR2 SASEGT come from the germline V gene. The CDR3 coding sequence is TGTGCCAGCAGTGAGGACCCGCGGGGTGAGCAGTTCTTC. Residues: CASSEDPRGEQFF.

In this sample, this clonotype turned up many times. The chain couples TRBV6-5 to TRBJ2-1, with 10 bases that match TRBD2. CDR1 is MNHEY and CDR2 is SVGAGI in the germline V gene. V shed 7 bases, J shed 5 bases, and the junction held 5 bases outside the gene matches. There are 14 residues in the CDR3. CDR3 in amino acids: CASKEAGGNNEQFF. CDR3 DNA: TGTGCCAGCAAAGAAGCGGGGGGGAACAATGAGCAGTTCTTC.

This clonotype was counted a few times. This sequence joins TRBV14 and TRBJ2-7; D unclear. The CDR3 totals 13 residues. Germline CDR1 reads SGHDN; CDR2 reads FVKESK. V lost 4 bases, J lost 2 bases, and 9 bases lay in between. The CDR3 here is CASSLEGTYEQYF. The CDR3 coding sequence is TGTGCCAGCAGCCTTGAAGGTACCTACGAGCAGTACTTC.

This clonotype was detected only a few times. The chain employs TRBV10-3 and TRBJ2-5, with D maybe TRBD2 (6 bases). Germline V gene data show CDR1 as ENHRY and CDR2 as SYGVKD. The CDR3 runs 15 residues. V dropped 2 bases and J dropped 4 bases, with 14 bases sitting between them. CDR3 region: CAISEPAGSLETQYF. The CDR3, as DNA: TGTGCCATCAGTGAGCCGGCGGGGTCTTTAGAGACCCAGTACTTC.

In this sample, this clonotype turned up many times. The rearrangement joins TRBV9 to TRBJ2-3; D may match TRBD1 or TRBD2 (6 bases each). Germline V gene sequence: CDR1 SGDLS, CDR2 YYNGEE. The CDR3 spans 17 residues. The V end was cut by 4 bases, the J end by 6 bases, with 24 bases between. The CDR3 sequence is CASSSPPEGGPGDTQYF. CDR3 bases: TGTGCCAGCAGCTCGCCTCCAGAGGGGGGACCTGGGGATACGCAGTATTTT.

The table lists this clonotype with many counts. The chain combines TRBV20-1 with TRBJ2-7; D ambiguous. Germline V gene data show CDR1 as DFQATT and CDR2 as SNEGSKA (reference sequence). The CDR3 has 11 residues. Trimming removed 5 bases at V and 4 bases at J, with 9 bases between. The CDR3 region is CSASRVYEQYF. As DNA, the CDR3 is TGCAGTGCTTCTCGGGTTTACGAGCAGTACTTC.

The CDR3 nucleotides are TGTGCCAGCAGCACTACCGGGACGGACTCCTACGAGCAGTACTTC. Translating gives CASSTTGTDSYEQYF. The chain uses TRBV28 and TRBJ2-7; the D gene could be TRBD1 or TRBD2 (5 bases each). The CDR3 is made up of 15 amino acids. Germline CDR1 is MDHEN and CDR2 is SYDVKM. The V and J ends lost 6 bases and 0 bases respectively, with 15 bases between them.

V gene TRBV5-6 combines with J gene TRBJ2-3, with a possible D match to TRBD1 (5 bases). Between the trimmed V and J ends, which lost 2 bases and 0 bases, there was a span of 10 bases. This CDR3 is built from 15 residues. Germline V gene lookup returns CDR1 SGHDT and CDR2 YYEEEE. CDR3 coding DNA: TGTGCCAGCAGCTTTAGGGGTACTAGCACAGATACGCAGTATTTT. Residues: CASSFRGTSTDTQYF.

This clonotype was seen repeatedly, ten times or more. The chain has TRBV6-2 or TRBV6-3 and TRBJ1-5, with D tentatively TRBD1 (5 bases). This CDR3 has 16 residues. V was cut by 2 bases and J by 5 bases, with 16 bases left in between. Germline CDR1 is MNHEY and CDR2 is SVGEGT. The CDR3 DNA reads TGTGCCAGCAGTTACGCCCGGGACTGGAGGGATCAGCCCCAGCATTTT. Residues: CASSYARDWRDQPQHF.

This clonotype was counted only a few times. The chain is built from TRBV5-8 and TRBJ2-3, with TRBD1 matching over 9 bases. The trim removed 4 bases at V and 1 base at J, leaving 10 bases unmatched. CDR1 and CDR2 from the germline V gene are SGHTS and YDEGEE. The CDR3 extends over 17 amino acids. CDR3 amino acids: CASSLPGQGPRTDTQYF. The CDR3 bases are TGTGCCAGCAGCCTCCCGGGACAGGGACCCCGCACAGATACGCAGTATTTT.